The 4 T cell receptor beta chains listed next were all sequenced from one sample in a study of shared clonotypes between healthy human individuals. Measured with immunoSEQ multiplex PCR; TCRdb has only the in-frame clones, and not every one. The sample lists about 1.1 million clones; 70% to 80% were seen once. The sequenced sample consisted of memory CD4+ T cells from PBMCs. As for subset: CD45RA-negative fraction. These receptors were collected from a man aged 18-30 years in good health. Some clones in this sample may be carry-over from other donors' samples.

The V and J genes are TRBV9 and TRBJ1-3; no clear D gene. V lost 0 bases and J 10 bases, leaving 23 bases between the germline ends. Germline V CDR1 and CDR2: SGDLS, YYNGEE. The CDR3 extends over 17 amino acids. This CDR3 is CASSVGRRGGAGGTIYF. CDR3 bases: TGTGCCAGCAGCGTAGGGCGGCGTGGAGGAGCGGGCGGTACCATATATTTT.

J is TRBJ2-7 and V is TRBV7-2; D gene uncertain. The CDR3 totals 14 residues. The germline CDR1 and CDR2 sequences are SGHTA and FQGNSA. V shed 6 bases and J shed 7 bases, with 19 bases lying between them. The CDR3: CASSSVRGNGEQYF. The CDR3 DNA follows: TGTGCCAGCAGTTCCGTTCGCGGTAATGGTGAGCAGTACTTC.

The rearrangement uses TRBV19 and TRBJ2-1, with TRBD1 identical over 7 bases. V dropped 5 bases and J dropped 10; count of bases not matched to a gene: 5. The CDR3 extends over 12 amino acids. Germline V gene data show CDR1 as LNHDA and CDR2 as SQIVND (reference sequence). The DNA for the CDR3 is TGTGCCAGTAGTCCAGGGACAGTCGAGCAGTTCTTC. Amino acids: CASSPGTVEQFF.

This chain links TRBV19 with TRBJ1-5, with a tentative D call TRBD1 (5 bases). Trimming removed 4 bases from V and 6 bases from J, with 22 bases in between. The germline gives CDR1 LNHDA, CDR2 SQIVND (reference sequence). The CDR3 is made up of 17 amino acids. The CDR3 region is CASSKVRGERFGQPQHF. CDR3 sequence (DNA): TGTGCCAGTAGTAAGGTTCGGGGGGAAAGGTTTGGTCAGCCCCAGCATTTT.